Listed below are T cell receptor beta chains from one sample, sequenced in a study of cytomegalovirus exposure and HLA in healthy donors. The protocol was immunoSEQ multiplex PCR, while the TCRdb copy is restricted to in-frame clones and leaves out a portion. The data show about 210,000 clones, 75% to 80% seen once. Sequencing was performed on PBMCs. The receptors here all came from a woman aged 25-40 years in good health and CMV-seropositive. Each CDR3 is given with its conserved first and last residue. The D gene is left open where the match is weak. Expanded clones are given a class, and other clones once, few, many or no size at all.

d_call clone_size j_call cdr3_length v_call cdr3_nt cdr3_aa
NA NA TRBJ2-3 13 TRBV5-6 TGTGCCAGCAGCTCCTTTAATCGGGATACGCAGTATTTT CASSSFNRDTQYF
TRBD2 few TRBJ2-3 14 TRBV6-5 TGTGCCAGCAGTCAGCGGGGGGGGCGGGATACGCAGTATTTT CASSQRGGRDTQYF
TRBD2 NA TRBJ2-5 18 TRBV4-2 TGTGCCAGCAGCCAGGCTACTGCACTAGCGGGGGGGAAGAGAACCCAGTACTTC CASSQATALAGGKRTQYF
NA NA TRBJ2-7 14 TRBV11-2 TGTGCCAGCAAGATCGCGTCAGGGGCCGACGAGCAGTACTTC CASKIASGADEQYF
TRBD2 NA TRBJ2-3 18 TRBV11-3 TGTGCCAGCAGCTTAGGAGACAGAGGGAGGGGATCAACAGATACGCAGTATTTT CASSLGDRGRGSTDTQYF
NA NA TRBJ1-3 15 TRBV7-8 TGTGCCAGCACCCACTCCCAGGGATCTGGAAACACCATATATTTT CASTHSQGSGNTIYF
NA NA TRBJ2-5 13 TRBV18 TGTGCCAGCTCACCAGGCAGACAAGAGACCCAGTACTTC CASSPGRQETQYF
NA NA TRBJ1-2 13 TRBV28 TGTGCCAGCAGTTTATTGGGGGCTCAAGGCTACACCTTC CASSLLGAQGYTF
NA NA TRBJ1-1 14 TRBV6-5 TGTGCCAGCAGTTACACAGATATGAACACTGAAGCTTTCTTT CASSYTDMNTEAFF
NA NA TRBJ2-3 15 TRBV5-1 TGCGCCAGCAGACGAGAGAGCGGGCCCACAGATACGCAGTATTTT CASRRESGPTDTQYF
TRBD1 NA TRBJ2-7 15 TRBV5-4 TGTGCCAGCAGCTTGGACAGGACAGGGGGATACGAGCAGTACTTC CASSLDRTGGYEQYF
NA NA TRBJ1-4 13 TRBV6-1 TGTGCCAGCCAGAAAGCAACTAATGAAAAACTGTTTTTT CASQKATNEKLFF
NA NA TRBJ2-7 15 TRBV15 TGTGCCACCAGCAGAGATTCAGGGCACTCCTACGAGCAGTACTTC CATSRDSGHSYEQYF
TRBD1 NA TRBJ2-5 18 TRBV9 TGTGCCAGCAGCCACGGACCTGTGGACAGGGGGCTAGAAGAGACCCAGTACTTC CASSHGPVDRGLEETQYF
TRBD1 NA TRBJ1-6 15 TRBV4-1 TGCGCCAGCAGCCTCTACAGGGGGCAGAATTCACCCCTCCACTTT CASSLYRGQNSPLHF
NA NA TRBJ2-1 13 TRBV5-6 TGTGCCAGCAGCTCCACTGTGAACAATGAGCAGTTCTTC CASSSTVNNEQFF
NA NA TRBJ2-3 16 TRBV7-9 TGTGCCAGCAGCCATAGCCTGGGGCGGACCGAAGATACGCAGTATTTT CASSHSLGRTEDTQYF
TRBD2 few TRBJ2-5 18 TRBV7-9 TGTGCCAGCAGCTTAGCCGGCCTTAGTGGCGGGGGGAGGTCTCCCCAGTACTTC CASSLAGLSGGGRSPQYF
NA NA TRBJ1-2 11 TRBV28 TGTGCCAGCAGACAGGTTTTTGGCTACACCTTC CASRQVFGYTF
TRBD2 NA TRBJ2-7 15 TRBV28 TGTGCCAGCAACCTCCAGCGGGGGGTCTCCTACGAGCAGTACTTC CASNLQRGVSYEQYF
NA NA TRBJ2-2 14 TRBV6-5 TGTGCCAGCAGTCGGACAGTAAACACCGGGGAGCTGTTTTTT CASSRTVNTGELFF
NA NA TRBJ2-7 12 TRBV18 TGTGCCAGCTCACCCGGGAACTACGAGCAGTACTTC CASSPGNYEQYF
NA few TRBJ1-4 14 TRBV5-1 TGCGCCAGCAGCCAGGATATCACTAATGAAAAACTGTTTTTT CASSQDITNEKLFF
TRBD2 NA TRBJ2-3 16 TRBV5-1 TGCGCCAGCAGCTTGGCCGCGGGGGGCCCGCGTGATACGCAGTATTTT CASSLAAGGPRDTQYF
NA NA TRBJ2-7 14 TRBV28 TGTGCCAGCAGAGGGACATCACGCTCCTACGAGCAGTACTTC CASRGTSRSYEQYF
NA NA TRBJ2-3 15 TRBV9 TGTGCCAGCAGCGTTTCGGGACTTAGCACAGATACGCAGTATTTT CASSVSGLSTDTQYF
NA NA TRBJ2-7 17 TRBV27 TGTGCCAGCAGAAATAGGGGCGGGGGCCAAAGCTCCTACGAGCAGTACTTC CASRNRGGGQSSYEQYF
TRBD1 NA TRBJ2-6 16 TRBV28 TGTGCCAGCAACGGACAGGGAAGGTCTGGGGCCAACGTCCTGACTTTC CASNGQGRSGANVLTF
NA NA TRBJ2-3 15 TRBV4-1 TGCGCCAGCAGCCAAGATTCCGGGAGCACAGATACGCAGTATTTT CASSQDSGSTDTQYF
NA NA TRBJ1-6 15 TRBV5-6 TGTGCCAGCAGTCCGGGACAAGGACTTCTCTCACCCCTCCACTTT CASSPGQGLLSPLHF
NA NA TRBJ2-5 13 TRBV7-8 TGTGCCAGCAGCTTAGTTAGACAAGAGACCCAGTACTTC CASSLVRQETQYF
NA NA TRBJ1-6 14 TRBV2 TGTGCCAGCAGTGTTCAACAGGAGAGTTCACCCCTCCACTTT CASSVQQESSPLHF
NA few TRBJ2-7 14 TRBV7-9 TGTTCCAGCAGCTTAGGTCTAGGTGGCTACGAGCAGTACTTC CSSSLGLGGYEQYF
TRBD2 NA TRBJ2-3 15 TRBV18 TGTGCCAGCTCAGGGGTAGCGGGAGATGAAGATACGCAGTATTTT CASSGVAGDEDTQYF
TRBD2 NA TRBJ2-5 15 TRBV6-6 TGTGCCAGCAGTCTCCGGACTAGCGGGAAAGAGACCCAGTACTTC CASSLRTSGKETQYF
TRBD2 NA TRBJ2-5 17 TRBV11-2 TGTGCCAGCAGCTTAGGCCCCGGACTAGCAGGGTCGGAGACCCAGTACTTC CASSLGPGLAGSETQYF
NA NA TRBJ1-6 15 TRBV5-1 TGCGCCAGCAGCTTGGGTCAGGGTTTTTCTTCACCCCTCCACTTT CASSLGQGFSSPLHF
NA NA TRBJ2-5 12 TRBV11-3 TGTGCCAGCAGCCCCGGTCGGGAGACCCAGTACTTC CASSPGRETQYF
NA NA TRBJ2-3 12 TRBV28 TGTGCCAGCAGTTTAAGGGGGGGTACGCAGTATTTT CASSLRGGTQYF
TRBD2 NA TRBJ2-1 17 TRBV5-4 TGTGCCAGCAGCTTGGGTTCGGGACTAGCGGGAGGAAATGAGCAGTTCTTC CASSLGSGLAGGNEQFF
TRBD1 NA TRBJ2-7 14 TRBV30 TGTGCCTGGAAAGCCGGGACAGGGGTCTACGAGCAGTACTTC CAWKAGTGVYEQYF
NA NA TRBJ1-1 15 TRBV7-2 TGTGCCAGCAGCCCAGCAACGGGAGCCGAAACTGAAGCTTTCTTT CASSPATGAETEAFF
NA NA TRBJ1-3 17 TRBV11-2 TGTGCCAGCAGCCCAGGGCCCGTCGGAGTAATAACGAACACCATATATTTT CASSPGPVGVITNTIYF
TRBD1 NA TRBJ2-7 15 TRBV5-1 TGCGCCAGCAGCAAAAGGGACAGGGGAACGTTCGAGCAGTACTTC CASSKRDRGTFEQYF
NA NA TRBJ2-3 11 TRBV6-5 TGTGCCAGCATGCGGGCAGATACGCAGTATTTT CASMRADTQYF
NA NA TRBJ1-5 13 TRBV30 TGTGCCTGGAGGGGGGCAGGGGAGCAGCCCCAGCATTTT CAWRGAGEQPQHF
NA NA TRBJ1-6 16 TRBV27 TGTGCCAGCAGGGAACCGGACAGTAGCTATAATTCACCCCTCCACTTT CASREPDSSYNSPLHF
NA once TRBJ2-3 16 TRBV7-2 TGTGCCAGCAGCCAGCAAACCCGGGAGATCCAGGTTACGCAGTATTTT CASSQQTREIQVTQYF
TRBD1 NA TRBJ1-6 14 TRBV28 TGTGCCAGCAGTTTAGGACAGGGAGGTTCACCCCTCCACTTT CASSLGQGGSPLHF
TRBD1 NA TRBJ2-7 15 TRBV6-5 TGTGCCAGCAGTTACTCGGACAGGGGCAATTACGAGCAGTACTTC CASSYSDRGNYEQYF
NA NA TRBJ2-7 16 TRBV4-1 TGCGCCAGCAGCCAGGACAGTTCTCTGGCGCGGCACGAGCAGTACTTC CASSQDSSLARHEQYF
TRBD1 NA TRBJ1-5 15 TRBV9 TGTGCCAGCAGCGTAGGCCAGGGGGCTGAGCAGCCCCAGCATTTT CASSVGQGAEQPQHF
NA NA TRBJ2-3 15 TRBV28 TGTGCCAGCAGTTTAGGCGGAACTAGCACAGATACGCAGTATTTT CASSLGGTSTDTQYF